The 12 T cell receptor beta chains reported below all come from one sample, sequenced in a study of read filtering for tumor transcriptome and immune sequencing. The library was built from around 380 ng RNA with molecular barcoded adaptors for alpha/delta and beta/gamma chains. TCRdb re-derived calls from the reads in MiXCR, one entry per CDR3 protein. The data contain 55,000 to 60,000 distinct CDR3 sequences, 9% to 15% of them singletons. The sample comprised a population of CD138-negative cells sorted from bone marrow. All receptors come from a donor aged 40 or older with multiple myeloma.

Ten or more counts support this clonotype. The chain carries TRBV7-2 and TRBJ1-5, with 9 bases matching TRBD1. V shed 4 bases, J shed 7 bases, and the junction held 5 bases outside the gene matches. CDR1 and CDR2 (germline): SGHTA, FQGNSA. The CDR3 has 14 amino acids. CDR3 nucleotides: TGTGCCAGCAGCTCCGACAGGGGGTGGCAGCCCCAGCATTTT. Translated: CASSSDRGWQPQHF.

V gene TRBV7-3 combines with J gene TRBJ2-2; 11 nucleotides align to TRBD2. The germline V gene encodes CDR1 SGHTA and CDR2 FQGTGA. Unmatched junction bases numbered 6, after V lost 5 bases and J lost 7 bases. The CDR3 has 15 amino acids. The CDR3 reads CASSLGLAGFGELFF. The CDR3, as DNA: TGTGCCAGCAGCCTTGGACTAGCGGGCTTCGGGGAGCTGTTTTTT. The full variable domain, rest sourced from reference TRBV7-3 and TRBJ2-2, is GAGVSQTPSNKVTEKGKYVELRCDPISGHTALYWYRQSLGQGPEFLIYFQGTGAADDSGLPNDRFFAVRPEGSVSTLKIQRTERGDSAVYLCASSLGLAGFGELFFGEGSRLTVL.

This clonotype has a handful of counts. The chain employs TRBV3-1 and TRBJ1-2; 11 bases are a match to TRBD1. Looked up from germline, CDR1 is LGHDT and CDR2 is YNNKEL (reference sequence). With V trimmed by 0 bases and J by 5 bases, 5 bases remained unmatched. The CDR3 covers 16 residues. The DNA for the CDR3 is TGTGCCAGCAGCCAAGATTATGGACAGGGGGCTTATGGCTACACCTTC. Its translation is CASSQDYGQGAYGYTF.

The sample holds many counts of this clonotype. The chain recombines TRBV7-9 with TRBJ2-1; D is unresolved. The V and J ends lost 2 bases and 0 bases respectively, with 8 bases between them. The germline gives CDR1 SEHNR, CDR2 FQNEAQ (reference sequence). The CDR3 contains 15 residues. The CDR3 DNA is TGTGCCAGCAGCTTACGTTTGAGCTCCTACAATGAGCAGTTCTTC. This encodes CASSLRLSSYNEQFF.

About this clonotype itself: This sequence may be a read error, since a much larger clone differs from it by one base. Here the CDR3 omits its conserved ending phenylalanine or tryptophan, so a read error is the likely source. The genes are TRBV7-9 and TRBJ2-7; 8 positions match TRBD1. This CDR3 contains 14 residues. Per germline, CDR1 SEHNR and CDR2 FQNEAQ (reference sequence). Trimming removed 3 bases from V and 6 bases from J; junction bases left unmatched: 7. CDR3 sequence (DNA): TGTGCCAGCAGCTTGTCCGGACAGGGAACCGAGCAGTACCTC. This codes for CASSLSGQGTEQYL.

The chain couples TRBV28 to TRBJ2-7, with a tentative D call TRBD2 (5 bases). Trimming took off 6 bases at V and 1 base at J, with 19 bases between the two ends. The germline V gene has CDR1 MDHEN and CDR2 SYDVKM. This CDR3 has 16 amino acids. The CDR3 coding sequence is TGTGCCAGCAGCCTAGCCTTCGGATGGGGATCCTACGAGCAGTACTTC. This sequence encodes CASSLAFGWGSYEQYF.

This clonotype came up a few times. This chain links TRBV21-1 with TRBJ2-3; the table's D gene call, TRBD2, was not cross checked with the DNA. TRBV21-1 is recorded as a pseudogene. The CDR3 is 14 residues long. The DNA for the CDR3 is TGTGCCAGCAGCAAAGGGGAGGCCACAGATACGCAGTATTTT. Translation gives CASSKGEATDTQYF.

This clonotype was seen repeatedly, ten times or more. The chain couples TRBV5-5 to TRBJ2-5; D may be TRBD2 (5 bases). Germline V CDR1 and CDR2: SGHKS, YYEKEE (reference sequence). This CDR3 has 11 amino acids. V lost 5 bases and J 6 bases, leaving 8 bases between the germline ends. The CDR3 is CASRVGKTQYF. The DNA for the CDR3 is TGTGCCAGCAGAGTCGGGAAGACCCAGTACTTC. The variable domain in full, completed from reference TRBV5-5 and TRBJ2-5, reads DAGVTQSPTHLIKTRGQQVTLRCSPISGHKSVSWYQQVLGQGPQFIFQYYEKEERGRGNFPDRFSARQFPNYSSELNVNALLLGDSALYLCASRVGKTQYFGPGTRLLVL.

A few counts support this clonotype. The CDR3 DNA follows: TGCAGTGCTCCCCTTACCCGAGGGATTTGCAATGAGCAGTTCTTC. Translating gives CSAPLTRGICNEQFF. The chain carries TRBV20-1 and TRBJ2-1, with a tentative D call TRBD2 (5 bases). The CDR3 runs to 15 residues. Germline-derived CDR1 and CDR2 are DFQATT and SNEGSKA (reference sequence). V shed 5 bases and J shed 6 bases, with 20 bases lying between them.

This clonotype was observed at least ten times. The CDR3 here is CASSVAGGFGELFF. The CDR3 bases are TGCGCCAGCAGTGTCGCAGGGGGCTTCGGGGAGCTGTTTTTT. The chain has TRBV10-2 and TRBJ2-2; 8 bases agree with TRBD1. Germline V gene sequence: CDR1 WSHSY, CDR2 SAAADI. Unmatched junction bases numbered 5, after V lost 4 bases and J lost 7 bases. There are 14 residues in the CDR3.

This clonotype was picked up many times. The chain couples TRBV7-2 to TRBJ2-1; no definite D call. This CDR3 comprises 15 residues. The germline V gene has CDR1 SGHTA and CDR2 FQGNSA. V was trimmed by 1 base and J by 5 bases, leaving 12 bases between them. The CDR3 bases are TGTGCCAGCAGCTTAGATGGGGTCTCGAACAATGAGCAGTTCTTC. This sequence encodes CASSLDGVSNNEQFF.

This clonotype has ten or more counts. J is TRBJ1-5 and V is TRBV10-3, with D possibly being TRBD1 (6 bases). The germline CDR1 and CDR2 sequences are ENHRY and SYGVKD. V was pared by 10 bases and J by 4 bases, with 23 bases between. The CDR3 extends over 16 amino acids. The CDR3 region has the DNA TGTGCCACCCGGGAGGGGGAGGGAGGACGAAATCAGCCCCAGCATTTT. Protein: CATREGEGGRNQPQHF.